This T cell receptor beta chain appears in the sequencing data of a study of early T cells in non-severe SARS-CoV-2 infection. Whole-study context: The study sequenced bulk RNA from unsorted whole blood, with chains unpaired. General study findings and limits: In VDJdb matching, anti-spike CD8 responses were favored while private and CD4 specificities went missing.

Attachment of unique molecular identifiers to individual cDNA molecules was performed. MiXCR, applied by TCRdb to the 5' RACE reads, yields one record per CDR3 protein. The table shows 55,000 to 75,000 distinct CDR3 sequences, with 9% to 15% occurring only once. Details on this clonotype: Antigen unknown.

Trimming took 3 bases from V and 2 from J, leaving 13 bases between them. The CDR3 is 15 residues long. The chain combines TRBV12-3 or TRBV12-4 with TRBJ2-5; D is uncertain. Sequenced material: whole blood. The origin of this receptor is an adult who was a healthcare worker with PCR-confirmed SARS-CoV-2 infection or an uninfected control (not recorded which). DNA for the CDR3: TGTGCCAGCAGTTTTGGAGCCAGGCCGCAAGAGACCCAGTACTTC. Amino acid sequence: CASSFGARPQETQYF.